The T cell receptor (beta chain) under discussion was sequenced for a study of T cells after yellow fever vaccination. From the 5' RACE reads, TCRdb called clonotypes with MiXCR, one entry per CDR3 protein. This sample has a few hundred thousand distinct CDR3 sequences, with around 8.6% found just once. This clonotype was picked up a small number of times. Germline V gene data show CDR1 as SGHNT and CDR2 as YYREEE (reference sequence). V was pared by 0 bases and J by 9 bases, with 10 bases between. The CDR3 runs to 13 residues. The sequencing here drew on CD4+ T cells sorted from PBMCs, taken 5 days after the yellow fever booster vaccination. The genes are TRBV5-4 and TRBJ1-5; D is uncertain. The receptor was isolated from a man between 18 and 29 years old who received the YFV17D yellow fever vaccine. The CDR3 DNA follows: TGTGCCAGCAGCTTGGACAGCGGCGGGCCCCAGCATTTT. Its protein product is CASSLDSGGPQHF.